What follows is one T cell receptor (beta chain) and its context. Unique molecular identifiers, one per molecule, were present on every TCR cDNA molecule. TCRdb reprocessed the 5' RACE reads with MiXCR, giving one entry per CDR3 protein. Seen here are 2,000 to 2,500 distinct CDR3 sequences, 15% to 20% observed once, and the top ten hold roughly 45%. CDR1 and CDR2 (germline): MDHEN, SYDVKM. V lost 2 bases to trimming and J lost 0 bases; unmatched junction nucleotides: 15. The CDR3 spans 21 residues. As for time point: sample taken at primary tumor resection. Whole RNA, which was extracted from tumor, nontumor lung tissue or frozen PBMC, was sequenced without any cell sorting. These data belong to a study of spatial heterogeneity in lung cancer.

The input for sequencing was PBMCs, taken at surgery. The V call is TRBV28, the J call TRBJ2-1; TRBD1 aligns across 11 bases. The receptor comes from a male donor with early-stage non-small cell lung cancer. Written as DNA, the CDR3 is TGTGCCAGCAGTTTAAATGCCCGGGACAGGGGGTCTTATTTCTCCTACAATGAGCAGTTCTTC. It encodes CASSLNARDRGSYFSYNEQFF.